The source of this TCR beta chain is a study of cytomegalovirus exposure and HLA in healthy donors. Germline-derived CDR1 and CDR2 are SEHNR and FQNEAQ (reference sequence). The V gene end was trimmed by 5 bases and the J gene end by 5 bases; junction bases not matched to a gene: 8. The CDR3 runs 16 residues. The PCR contained 60 Vbeta and 13 Jbeta primers. Sequencing was performed with immunoSEQ multiplex PCR; in TCRdb, only in-frame clones are kept and a portion is missing. The data contain roughly 200,000 clones, roughly 9.5% of them singletons. The sample comprised PBMCs. This TCR was sampled from a woman aged 30 to 39 in good health and CMV-seropositive. The rearrangement joins TRBV7-9 to TRBJ2-1; TRBD2 matches 11 bases. The CDR3 spells CASSPHSGRGNNEQFF. CDR3 coding DNA: TGTGCCAGCAGCCCACATAGCGGGAGGGGAAACAATGAGCAGTTCTTC.